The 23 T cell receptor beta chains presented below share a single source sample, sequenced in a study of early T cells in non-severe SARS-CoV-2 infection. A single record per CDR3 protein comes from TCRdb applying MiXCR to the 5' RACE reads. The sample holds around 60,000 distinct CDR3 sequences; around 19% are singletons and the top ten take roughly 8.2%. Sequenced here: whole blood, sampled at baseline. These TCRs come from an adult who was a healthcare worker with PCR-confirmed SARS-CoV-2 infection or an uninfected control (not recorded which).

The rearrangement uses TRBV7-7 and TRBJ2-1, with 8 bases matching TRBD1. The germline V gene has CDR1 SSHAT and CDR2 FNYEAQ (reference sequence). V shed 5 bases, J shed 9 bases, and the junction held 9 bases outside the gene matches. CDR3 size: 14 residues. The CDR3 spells CASSPDRDSGEQFF. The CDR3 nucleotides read TGTGCCAGCAGCCCGGACAGGGATAGCGGTGAGCAGTTCTTC.

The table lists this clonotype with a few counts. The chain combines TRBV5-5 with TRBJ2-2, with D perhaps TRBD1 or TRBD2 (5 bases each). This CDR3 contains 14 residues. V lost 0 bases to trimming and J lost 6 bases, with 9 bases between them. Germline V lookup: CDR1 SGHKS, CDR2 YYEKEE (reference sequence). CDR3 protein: CASSLVVGAGELFF. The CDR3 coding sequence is TGTGCCAGCAGCTTGGTCGTGGGGGCCGGGGAGCTGTTTTTT.

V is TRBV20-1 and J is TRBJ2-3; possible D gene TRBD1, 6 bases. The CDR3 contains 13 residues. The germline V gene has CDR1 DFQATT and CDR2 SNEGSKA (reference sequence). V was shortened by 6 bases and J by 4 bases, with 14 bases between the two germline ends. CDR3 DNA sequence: TGCAGTGCCACCCCGGGACACCCAGATACGCAGTATTTT. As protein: CSATPGHPDTQYF.

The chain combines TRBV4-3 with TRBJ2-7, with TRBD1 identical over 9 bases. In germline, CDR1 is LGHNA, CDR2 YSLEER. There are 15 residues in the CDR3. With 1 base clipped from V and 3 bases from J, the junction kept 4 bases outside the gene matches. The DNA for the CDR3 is TGCGCCAGCAGCCAAGCGGGACAGGGCGGCTACGAGCAGTACTTC. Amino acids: CASSQAGQGGYEQYF.

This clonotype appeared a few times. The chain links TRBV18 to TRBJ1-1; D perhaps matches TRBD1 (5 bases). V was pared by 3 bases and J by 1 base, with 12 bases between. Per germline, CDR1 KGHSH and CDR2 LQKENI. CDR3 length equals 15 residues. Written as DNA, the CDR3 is TGTGCCAGCTCACCTCCCTGGCAGGGGAACACTGAAGCTTTCTTT. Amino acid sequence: CASSPPWQGNTEAFF.

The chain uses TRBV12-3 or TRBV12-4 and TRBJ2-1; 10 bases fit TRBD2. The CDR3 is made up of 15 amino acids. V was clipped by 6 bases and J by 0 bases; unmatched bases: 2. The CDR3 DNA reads TGTGCCAGCAGAGCTAGCGGGAGCTCCTACAATGAGCAGTTCTTC. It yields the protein CASRASGSSYNEQFF.

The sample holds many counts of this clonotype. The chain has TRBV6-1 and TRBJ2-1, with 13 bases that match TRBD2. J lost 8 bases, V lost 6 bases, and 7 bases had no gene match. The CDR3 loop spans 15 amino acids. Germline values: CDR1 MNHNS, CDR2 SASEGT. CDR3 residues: CASSPTSGGADEQFF. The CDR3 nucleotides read TGTGCCAGCAGCCCTACTAGCGGGGGGGCTGATGAGCAGTTCTTC.

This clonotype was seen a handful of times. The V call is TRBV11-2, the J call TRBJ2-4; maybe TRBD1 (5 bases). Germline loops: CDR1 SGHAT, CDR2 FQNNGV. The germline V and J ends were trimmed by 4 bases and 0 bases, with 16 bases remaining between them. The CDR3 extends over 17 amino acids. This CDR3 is CASSYSPTGSAKNIQYF. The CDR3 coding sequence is TGTGCCAGCAGCTACTCCCCAACAGGATCAGCCAAAAACATTCAGTACTTC. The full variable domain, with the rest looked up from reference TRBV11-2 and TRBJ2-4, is EAGVAQSPRYKIIEKRQSVAFWCNPISGHATLYWYQQILGQGPKLLIQFQNNGVVDDSQLPKDRFSAERLKGVDSTLKIQPAKLEDSAVYLCASSYSPTGSAKNIQYFGAGTRLSVL.

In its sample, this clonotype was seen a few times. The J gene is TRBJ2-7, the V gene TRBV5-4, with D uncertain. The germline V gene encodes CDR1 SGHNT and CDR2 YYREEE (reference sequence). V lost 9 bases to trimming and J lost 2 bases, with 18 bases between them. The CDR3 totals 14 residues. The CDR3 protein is CATTLGPTPYEQYF. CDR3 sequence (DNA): TGTGCCACCACTCTCGGGCCTACTCCCTACGAGCAGTACTTC. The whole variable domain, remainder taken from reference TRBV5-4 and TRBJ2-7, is ETGVTQSPTHLIKTRGQQVTLRCSSQSGHNTVSWYQQALGQGPQFIFQYYREEENGRGNFPPRFSGLQFPNYSSELNVNALELDDSALYLCATTLGPTPYEQYFGPGTRLTVT.

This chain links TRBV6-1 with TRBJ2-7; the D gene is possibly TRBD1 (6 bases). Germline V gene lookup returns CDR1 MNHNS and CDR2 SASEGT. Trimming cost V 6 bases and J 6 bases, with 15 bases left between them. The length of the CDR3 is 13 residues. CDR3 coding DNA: TGTGCCAGCAGGGGAACAGGGACCACCGAGCAGTACTTC. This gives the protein CASRGTGTTEQYF.

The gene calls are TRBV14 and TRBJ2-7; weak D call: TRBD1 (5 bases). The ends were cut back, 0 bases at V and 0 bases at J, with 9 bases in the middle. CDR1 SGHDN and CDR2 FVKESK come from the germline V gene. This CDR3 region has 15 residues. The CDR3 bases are TGTGCCAGCAGCCAAGAGCTGGGGCTCTCCTACGAGCAGTACTTC. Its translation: CASSQELGLSYEQYF.

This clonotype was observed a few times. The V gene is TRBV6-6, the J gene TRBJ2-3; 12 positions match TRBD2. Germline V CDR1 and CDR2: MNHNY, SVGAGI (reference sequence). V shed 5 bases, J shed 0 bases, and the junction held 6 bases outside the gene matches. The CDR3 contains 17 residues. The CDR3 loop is CASSPWTSGASTDTQYF. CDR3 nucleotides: TGTGCCAGCAGTCCCTGGACTAGCGGGGCAAGCACAGATACGCAGTATTTT.

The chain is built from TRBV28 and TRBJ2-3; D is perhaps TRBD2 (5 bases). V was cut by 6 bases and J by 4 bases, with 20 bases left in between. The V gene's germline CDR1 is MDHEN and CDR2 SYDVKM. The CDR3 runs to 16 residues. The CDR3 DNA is TGTGCCAGCAGGAAGACCCGGGGAAAGATAGCAGATACGCAGTATTTT. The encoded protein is CASRKTRGKIADTQYF.

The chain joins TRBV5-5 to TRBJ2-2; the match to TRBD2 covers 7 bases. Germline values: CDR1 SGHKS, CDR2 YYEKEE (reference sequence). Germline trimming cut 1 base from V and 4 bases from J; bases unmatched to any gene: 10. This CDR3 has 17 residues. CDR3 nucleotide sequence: TGTGCCAGCAGCTTGTTCCTAGCGGTAAAAGTCACCGGGGAGCTGTTTTTT. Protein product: CASSLFLAVKVTGELFF.

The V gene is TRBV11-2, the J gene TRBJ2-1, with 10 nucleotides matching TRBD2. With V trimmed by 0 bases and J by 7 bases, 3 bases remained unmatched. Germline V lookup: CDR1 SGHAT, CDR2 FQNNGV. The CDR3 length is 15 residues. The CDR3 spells CASSLDLLAGNEQFF. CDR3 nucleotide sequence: TGTGCCAGCAGCTTAGATTTACTAGCGGGGAATGAGCAGTTCTTC.

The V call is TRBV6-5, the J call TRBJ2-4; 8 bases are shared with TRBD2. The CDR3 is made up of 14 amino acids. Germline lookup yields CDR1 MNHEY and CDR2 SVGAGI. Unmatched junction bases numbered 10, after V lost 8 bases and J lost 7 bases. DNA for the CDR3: TGTGCCAGCGTTAAAGCGGGAGTGGGGAACATTCAGTACTTC. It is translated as CASVKAGVGNIQYF.

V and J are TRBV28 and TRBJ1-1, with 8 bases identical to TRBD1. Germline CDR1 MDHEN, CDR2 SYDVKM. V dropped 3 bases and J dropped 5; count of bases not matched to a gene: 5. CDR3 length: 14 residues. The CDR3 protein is CASSLGRGRTEAFF. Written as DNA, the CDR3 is TGTGCCAGCAGTTTGGGCAGGGGGCGGACTGAAGCTTTCTTT.

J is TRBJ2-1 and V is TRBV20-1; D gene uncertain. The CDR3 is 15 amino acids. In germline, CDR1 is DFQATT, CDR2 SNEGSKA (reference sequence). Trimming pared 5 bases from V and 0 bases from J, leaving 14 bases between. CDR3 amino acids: CSAPDTLRSYNEQFF. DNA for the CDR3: TGCAGTGCTCCCGACACCCTCCGCTCCTACAATGAGCAGTTCTTC.

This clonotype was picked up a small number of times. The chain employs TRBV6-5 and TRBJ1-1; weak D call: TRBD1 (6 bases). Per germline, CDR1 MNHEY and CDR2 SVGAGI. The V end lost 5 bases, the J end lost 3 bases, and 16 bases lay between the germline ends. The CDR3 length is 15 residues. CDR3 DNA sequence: TGTGCCAGCAGTCCATACAGGGTAGGGGACACTGAAGCTTTCTTT. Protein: CASSPYRVGDTEAFF.

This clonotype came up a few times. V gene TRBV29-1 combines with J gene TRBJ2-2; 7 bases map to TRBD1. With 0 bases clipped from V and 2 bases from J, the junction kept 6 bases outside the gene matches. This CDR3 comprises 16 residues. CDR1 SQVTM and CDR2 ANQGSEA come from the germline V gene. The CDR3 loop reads CSVEDRDRRNTGELFF. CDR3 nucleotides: TGCAGCGTTGAAGATCGGGACAGACGAAACACCGGGGAGCTGTTTTTT.

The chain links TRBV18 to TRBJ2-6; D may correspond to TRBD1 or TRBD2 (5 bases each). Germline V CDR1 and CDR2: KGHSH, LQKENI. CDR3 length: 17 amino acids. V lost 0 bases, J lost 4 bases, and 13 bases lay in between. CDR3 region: CASSPPQGGSGANVLTF. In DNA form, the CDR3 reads TGTGCCAGCTCACCACCCCAGGGCGGGTCAGGGGCCAACGTCCTGACTTTC. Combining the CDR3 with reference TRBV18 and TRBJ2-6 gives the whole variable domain NAGVMQNPRHLVRRRGQEARLRCSPMKGHSHVYWYRQLPEEGLKFMVYLQKENIIDESGMPKERFSAEFPKEGPSILRIQQVVRGDSAAYFCASSPPQGGSGANVLTFGAGSRLTVL.

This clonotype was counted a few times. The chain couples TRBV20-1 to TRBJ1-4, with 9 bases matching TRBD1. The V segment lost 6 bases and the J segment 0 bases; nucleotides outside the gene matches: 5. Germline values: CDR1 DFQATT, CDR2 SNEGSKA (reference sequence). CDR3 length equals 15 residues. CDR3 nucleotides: TGCAGTGCAACACAGGGGGCCGCAACTAATGAAAAACTGTTTTTT. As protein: CSATQGAATNEKLFF.

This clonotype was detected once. The CDR3 sequence is CASSYTSPGLYEQYF. The CDR3 DNA is TGTGCCAGCAGTTACACTTCGCCAGGGCTCTACGAGCAGTACTTC. The J gene is TRBJ2-7, the V gene TRBV6-2 or TRBV6-3; D may be TRBD1 (5 bases). Germline-derived CDR1 and CDR2 are MNHEY and SVGEGT. V lost 2 bases and J lost 3, with 14 bases in between. CDR3 size: 15 residues.